This T cell receptor (beta chain) was sequenced in a study of control samples from healthy donors and cancer patients. Profiling relied on immunoSEQ multiplex PCR, and the TCRdb table lists in-frame clones only, not all of them. In the table there are 80,000 or so clones, 94% of which are singletons. V shed 6 bases and J shed 5 bases, with 10 bases lying between them. Germline assignment: CDR1 LGHDT and CDR2 YNNKEL (reference sequence). The CDR3 is made up of 13 amino acids. The sequence was obtained from a woman aged 40 to 55 in good health. Sequenced input: blood. The chain uses TRBV3-1 (or the pseudogene TRBV3-2) and TRBJ1-4, with a tentative D call TRBD1 (6 bases). The CDR3 region has the DNA TGTGCCAGCAGTTACGGACAGAATGAAAAACTGTTTTTT. Translating it yields CASSYGQNEKLFF.